A selection of T cell receptor beta chains follows, all from one sample in a study of vaccination and CD4 T cells after COVID-19. TCRdb independently ran MiXCR on the PCR reads; one entry per CDR3 protein. This table has about 7,100 distinct CDR3 sequences, roughly 61% appearing once. The antigens these receptors bind are not known. Sequencing was done on a sample of CD4+ T cells from blood, cultured in vitro. The receptor set was obtained from a human donor who had recovered from COVID-19. Each CDR3 is given with its conserved first and last residue. The D gene is left open where the match is weak. For some rows the clone size is stated as once, few or many, or as a class when expanded; others skip it.

D | size | J | V | CDR3 | DNA
. | . | TRBJ1-3 | TRBV7-9 | CASSLQSPGNTIYF | TGTGCCAGCAGCTTACAGTCACCTGGAAACACCATATATTTT
. | . | TRBJ1-6 | TRBV7-9 | CASSLLGGDDSPLHF | TGTGCCAGCAGCTTACTTGGGGGAGATGATTCACCCCTCCACTTT
TRBD2 | . | TRBJ2-7 | TRBV11-3 | CASSSRLTSGSYEQYF | TGTGCCAGCAGCTCTCGGTTGACTAGCGGATCCTACGAGCAGTACTTC
. | . | TRBJ2-7 | TRBV6-1 | CASRPGFEFHEQYF | TGTGCCAGCAGACCTGGCTTTGAATTCCACGAGCAGTACTTC
TRBD1 | . | TRBJ2-1 | TRBV19 | CASSPGQGYYNEQFF | TGTGCCAGTAGCCCGGGACAGGGGTATTACAATGAGCAGTTCTTC
TRBD2 | . | TRBJ2-7 | TRBV19 | CASSTSGLAGGRLEQYF | TGTGCCAGTAGTACCTCGGGACTAGCGGGAGGCCGTCTCGAGCAGTACTTC
TRBD1 | . | TRBJ2-5 | TRBV6-1 | CATNDRVETQYF | TGTGCCACCAACGACAGGGTGGAGACCCAGTACTTC
. | few | TRBJ1-5 | TRBV6-5 | CASSYRNSNQPQHF | TGTGCCAGCAGTTACAGGAATAGCAATCAGCCCCAGCATTTT
. | . | TRBJ1-2 | TRBV2 | CASSRQVRSGGYTF | TGTGCCAGCAGTCGGCAGGTCAGGAGTGGCGGCTACACCTTC
. | . | TRBJ2-5 | TRBV10-2 | CASGLSTWETQYF | TGCGCCAGCGGTCTTAGTACCTGGGAGACCCAGTACTTC
. | few | TRBJ1-2 | TRBV7-8 | CASSPRRGLWGGGYTF | TGTGCCAGCAGCCCTAGGAGGGGTTTGTGGGGTGGCGGCTACACCTTC
. | . | TRBJ2-7 | TRBV27 | CASRRMPSSYEQYF | TGTGCCAGCAGGCGGATGCCTAGCTCCTACGAGCAGTACTTC
TRBD1 | . | TRBJ1-1 | TRBV10-3 | CATEGQGYTEAFF | TGTGCCACAGAGGGACAGGGTTACACTGAAGCTTTCTTT
TRBD2 | . | TRBJ2-3 | TRBV20-1 | CSAGGTITDTQYF | TGCAGTGCTGGGGGGACTATCACAGATACGCAGTATTTT
TRBD1 | . | TRBJ1-2 | TRBV10-3 | CAIMGTDSNYGYTF | TGTGCCATCATGGGGACAGATTCCAACTATGGCTACACCTTC
. | few | TRBJ1-3 | TRBV20-1 | CSARPGGTSGNTIYF | TGCAGTGCTCGCCCTGGGGGGACCTCTGGAAACACCATATATTTT
TRBD2 | . | TRBJ2-3 | TRBV19 | CASSWTSGTPDTQYF | TGTGCCAGTAGTTGGACTAGCGGGACCCCAGATACGCAGTATTTT
. | once | TRBJ1-2 | TRBV27 | CASSLGGHGYGYTF | TGTGCCAGCAGTTTAGGAGGGCACGGCTATGGCTACACCTTC
TRBD1 | few | TRBJ1-2 | TRBV19 | CASSIQGADGYTF | TGTGCCAGTAGTATTCAGGGGGCGGATGGCTACACCTTC